The clone carrying this T cell receptor (beta chain) was found many times. V lost 5 bases, J lost 2 bases, and 5 bases stayed unmatched. The CDR3 consists of 14 residues. The sample is drawn from a study of blood T cells in healthy people across ages. Primed by a sample-barcoded 5' primer and a J-beta primer mix, a second PCR proceeded for roughly 7 to 11 cycles. A single record per CDR3 protein comes from TCRdb applying MiXCR to the 5' RACE reads. The sample has 710,000 or so distinct CDR3 sequences, roughly 32% seen once; the top ten hold 15%. The rearrangement links TRBV12-3 or TRBV12-4 to TRBJ2-7; TRBD1 matches at 8 bases. The clonotype was recovered from a woman older than 75 in good health. Sequenced input: blood. CDR3 region: CASSRTGSAYEQYF. The CDR3 bases are TGTGCCAGCAGTCGGACAGGGTCAGCCTACGAGCAGTACTTC.